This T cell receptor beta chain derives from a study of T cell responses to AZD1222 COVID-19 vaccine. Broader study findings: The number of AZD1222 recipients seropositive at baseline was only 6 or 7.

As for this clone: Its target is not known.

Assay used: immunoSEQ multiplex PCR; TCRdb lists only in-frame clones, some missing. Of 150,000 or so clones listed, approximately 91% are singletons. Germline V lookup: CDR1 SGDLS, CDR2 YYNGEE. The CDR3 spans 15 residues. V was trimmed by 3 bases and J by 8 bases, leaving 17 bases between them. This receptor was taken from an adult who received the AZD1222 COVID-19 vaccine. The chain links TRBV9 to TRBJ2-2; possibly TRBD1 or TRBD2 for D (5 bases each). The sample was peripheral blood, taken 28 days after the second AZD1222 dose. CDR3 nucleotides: TGTGCCAGCAGCGCCTTCTCGGGGCCCGGTGGGGAGCTGTTTTTT. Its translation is CASSAFSGPGGELFF.